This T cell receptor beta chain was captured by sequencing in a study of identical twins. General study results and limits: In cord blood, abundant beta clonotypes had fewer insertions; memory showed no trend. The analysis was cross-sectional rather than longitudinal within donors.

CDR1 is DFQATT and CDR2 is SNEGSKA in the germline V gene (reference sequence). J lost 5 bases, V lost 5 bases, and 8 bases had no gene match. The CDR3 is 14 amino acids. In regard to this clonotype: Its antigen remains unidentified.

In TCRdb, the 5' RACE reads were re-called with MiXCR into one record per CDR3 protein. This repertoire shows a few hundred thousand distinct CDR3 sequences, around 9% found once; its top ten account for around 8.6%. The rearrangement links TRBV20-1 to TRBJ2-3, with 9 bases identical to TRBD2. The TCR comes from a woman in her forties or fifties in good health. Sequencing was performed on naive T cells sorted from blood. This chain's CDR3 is CSASTGGRVDTQYF. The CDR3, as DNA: TGCAGTGCTTCAACCGGCGGGAGGGTAGATACGCAGTATTTT.